The sequence of this TCR beta chain was determined in a study of beta chain features in type 1 diabetes. Whole-study context: The study examined about 110,000,000 sorted cells across all samples. Study-wide results and limits: Sampled from patients, naive, central memory and Treg TCRB repertoires appeared more similar than those sampled from healthy donors. Insertions at VDJ junctions were less frequent in type 1 diabetes patients. These patients also deleted more nucleotides at the same junctions. Cells carrying high TCR expression could end up over-represented when cDNA is sequenced. The study found moderately but significantly shorter TCRB CDR3s in all four CD4+ subsets of Type 1 diabetes patients.

V lost 5 bases, J lost 7 bases, and 15 bases lay in between. Germline CDR1 MDHEN, CDR2 SYDVKM. The CDR3 has 14 amino acids. This clone was seen more than once but under ten times. The antigen is unknown. Expressed TCRB transcripts were sequenced, since all the RNA that had been isolated was reverse transcribed. TCRdb's copy holds only in-frame clones and misses some; the assay was immunoSEQ multiplex PCR. The sample lists under 300,000 clones, more than 11% occurring once. The material sequenced was naive CD4+ T cells from blood. The V and J genes are TRBV28 and TRBJ1-5, with D perhaps TRBD1 (5 bases). The sequence was collected from a man younger than 40 with type 1 diabetes. DNA for the CDR3: TGTGCCAGCAGTGGTGGCGGGGCGCAGCAGCCCCAGCATTTT. Amino acids: CASSGGGAQQPQHF.